Following are 10 T cell receptor beta chains from one sample sequenced in a study of technical replicates of blood from a handful of donors. Libraries were prepared by immunoSEQ multiplex PCR; TCRdb keeps only in-frame clonotypes and omits some of them. The table has more than 65,000 clones, under 98% seen once. Sequencing was performed on T cells isolated from PBMCs. The receptors stem from a human donor in good health.

On this clone itself: The sample has other DNA sequences that encode this CDR3 too. The chain carries TRBV9 and TRBJ2-7, with D possibly being TRBD2 (5 bases). Trimming stripped 0 bases from V and 0 bases from J, with 7 bases between. CDR1 SGDLS and CDR2 YYNGEE come from the germline V gene. CDR3 length: 14 residues. The CDR3 nucleotides read TGTGCCAGCAGCGTAGGAGGGAGCTCCTACGAGCAGTACTTC. It translates to CASSVGGSSYEQYF.

This rearrangement joins TRBV10-3 to TRBJ2-3, with 9 nucleotides matching TRBD1. The CDR3 consists of 15 residues. In germline, CDR1 is ENHRY, CDR2 SYGVKD. The trim removed 4 bases at V and 8 bases at J, leaving 10 bases unmatched. In nucleotides, the CDR3 is TGTGCCATCAGTGGAAGGACAGGGGAGCGGGGTACGCAGTATTTT. As protein: CAISGRTGERGTQYF.

The chain couples TRBV14 to TRBJ1-1, with D perhaps matching TRBD1 (5 bases). V lost 0 bases, J lost 5 bases, and 13 bases lay in between. The CDR3 is 15 residues long. The germline V gene encodes CDR1 SGHDN and CDR2 FVKESK. The CDR3 reads CASSQEGVHETEAFF. The CDR3 DNA sequence: TGTGCCAGCAGCCAAGAAGGGGTACACGAGACTGAAGCTTTCTTT.

The V and J genes are TRBV28 and TRBJ1-5; a possible D gene is TRBD1 (6 bases). V lost 5 bases and J lost 6, with 14 bases in between. The CDR3 covers 14 residues. Germline assignment: CDR1 MDHEN and CDR2 SYDVKM. CDR3 DNA: TGTGCCAGCAGTGCAAACAGGGTCGGTCAGCCCCAGCATTTT. Its translation is CASSANRVGQPQHF.

The V and J genes are TRBV2 and TRBJ2-7; 8 bases are shared with TRBD1. This CDR3 is built from 15 residues. The V segment lost 7 bases and the J segment 4 bases; nucleotides outside the gene matches: 12. Germline V CDR1 and CDR2: SNHLY, FYNNEI. CDR3 loop: CASILDRGEPYEQYF. As DNA, the CDR3 is TGTGCCAGCATTTTAGACAGGGGAGAACCGTACGAGCAGTACTTC. Full variable domain (missing parts from reference TRBV2 and TRBJ2-7): EPEVTQTPSHQVTQMGQEVILRCVPISNHLYFYWYRQILGQKVEFLVSFYNNEISEKSEIFDDQFSVERPDGSNFTLKIRSTKLEDSAMYFCASILDRGEPYEQYFGPGTRLTVT.

V usage is TRBV11-1 and J usage is TRBJ2-7, with TRBD1 matching over 7 bases. Trimming cost V 5 bases and J 3 bases; bases outside gene matches: 7. The CDR3 has 14 amino acids. In germline, CDR1 is SGHAT, CDR2 FQDESV (reference sequence). The CDR3 here is CASSPRDSFYEQYF. The DNA for the CDR3 is TGTGCCAGCAGCCCCCGGGACAGCTTCTACGAGCAGTACTTC.

The genes are TRBV5-1 and TRBJ1-1; maybe TRBD1 (5 bases). V shed 6 bases and J shed 1 base, with 13 bases lying between them. The CDR3 runs 14 residues. The germline V gene encodes CDR1 SGHRS and CDR2 YFSETQ. CDR3 sequence reads: CASTFGGANTEAFF. In DNA form, the CDR3 reads TGCGCCAGCACTTTTGGAGGGGCGAACACTGAAGCTTTCTTT.

The rearrangement links TRBV14 to TRBJ2-7; the D gene is possibly TRBD1 (5 bases). Trimming took off 5 bases at V and 4 bases at J, with 9 bases between the two ends. The germline V gene has CDR1 SGHDN and CDR2 FVKESK. CDR3 length equals 12 residues. In nucleotides, the CDR3 is TGTGCCAGCAGCACCCAGGGATACGAGCAGTACTTC. Translating it yields CASSTQGYEQYF.

V and J are TRBV18 and TRBJ1-1, with a tentative D call TRBD1 (6 bases). Germline V gene lookup returns CDR1 KGHSH and CDR2 LQKENI. This CDR3 has 12 amino acids. The V end was cut by 2 bases, the J end by 6 bases, with 7 bases between. CDR3 sequence reads: CASSPTGPEAFF. The CDR3 DNA reads TGTGCCAGCTCACCAACAGGGCCTGAAGCTTTCTTT.

The rearrangement joins TRBV28 to TRBJ2-5; D is unclear. This CDR3 region has 13 residues. Germline V lookup: CDR1 MDHEN, CDR2 SYDVKM. Trimming removed 7 bases at V and 7 bases at J, with 16 bases between. CDR3 in amino acids: CASNLGTSGTQYF. CDR3 nucleotides: TGTGCCAGCAACCTCGGTACGAGTGGGACCCAGTACTTC.